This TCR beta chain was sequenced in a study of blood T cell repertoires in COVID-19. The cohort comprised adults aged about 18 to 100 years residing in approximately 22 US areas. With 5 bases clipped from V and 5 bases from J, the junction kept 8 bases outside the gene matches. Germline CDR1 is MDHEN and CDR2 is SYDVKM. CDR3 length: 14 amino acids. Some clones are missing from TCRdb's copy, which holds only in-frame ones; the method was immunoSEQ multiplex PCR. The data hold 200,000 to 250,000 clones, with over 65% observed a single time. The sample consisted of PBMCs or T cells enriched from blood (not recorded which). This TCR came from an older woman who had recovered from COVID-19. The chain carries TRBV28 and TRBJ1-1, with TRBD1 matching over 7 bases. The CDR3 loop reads CASSPTQGRTEAFF. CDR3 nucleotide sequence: TGTGCCAGCAGTCCGACACAGGGGAGGACTGAAGCTTTCTTT.